This T cell receptor (beta chain) emerged from a study of cytomegalovirus exposure and HLA in healthy donors. General study results and limits: An analysis that came later showed most CMV-associated TCR beta chains appearing HLA-restricted. Segments of the TCR beta V type were, in most cases, productive about 87% or about 30% of the time in an earlier analysis.

PCR amplification relied on 60 Vbeta primers (plus 13 Jbeta primers). Original analysis: A follow-up analysis tallied approximately 85 million unique TCR beta chains, roughly 11 million shared. Some clones are missing from TCRdb's copy, which holds only in-frame ones; the method was immunoSEQ multiplex PCR. V and J calls and clone size are copied from that table; D and trimming were computed from the DNA. The repertoire holds about 160,000 clones, around four fifths seen once, with around 1.5% in the top ten. About this clone: The antigen is unknown.

The V segment lost 4 bases and the J segment 2 bases; nucleotides outside the gene matches: 5. Germline CDR1 is SGHRS and CDR2 is YFSETQ. The CDR3 has 14 residues. The chain uses TRBV5-1 and TRBJ2-7, with 8 bases lining up with TRBD1. The receptor was isolated from a woman between 25 and 40 years old in good health and CMV-seronegative. Source material: PBMCs. The CDR3 here is CASSVGQATYEQYF. CDR3 in DNA: TGCGCCAGCAGCGTGGGACAGGCTACCTACGAGCAGTACTTC.